This passage covers 16 T cell receptor beta chains from one sample sequenced in a study of T-cell memory formation after mild COVID-19. TCRdb redid the calling of the 5' RACE reads with MiXCR, one entry per CDR3 protein. The sample comprises roughly 400,000 distinct CDR3 sequences, 20% to 25% of which are singletons, and around 8.7% rests with the top ten. The sequencing input was PBMCs or a T cell subset sorted from them (not recorded which). The receptor source for this set is an adult woman who had mild COVID-19 (a few samples of this study predate the infection). Cell type and time point are not known.

The chain couples TRBV6-2 or TRBV6-3 to TRBJ2-3, with 11 bases aligning to TRBD2. The V gene end was trimmed by 6 bases and the J gene end by 1 base; junction bases not matched to a gene: 3. The germline V gene encodes CDR1 MNHEY and CDR2 SVGEGT. The length of the CDR3 is 15 residues. CDR3 amino acids: CASRLGLAGTDTQYF. DNA for the CDR3: TGTGCCAGCAGATTGGGACTAGCGGGCACAGATACGCAGTATTTT.

The chain links TRBV6-5 to TRBJ2-4; the D is unclear. The CDR3 covers 15 residues. Trimming took off 6 bases at V and 0 bases at J, with 12 bases between the two ends. Germline V gene sequence: CDR1 MNHEY, CDR2 SVGAGI. CDR3 sequence reads: CASRPLLLAKNIQYF. The CDR3 bases are TGTGCCAGCAGACCACTTCTACTAGCCAAAAACATTCAGTACTTC.

This chain joins TRBV7-8 and TRBJ2-7; D assignment may be TRBD1 or TRBD2 (6 bases each). This CDR3 comprises 14 residues. V dropped 3 bases and J dropped 3 bases, with 12 bases sitting between them. Germline V gene data show CDR1 as SGHVS and CDR2 as FQNEAQ. In DNA form, the CDR3 reads TGTGCCAGCAGCTTCCCAGGGGACTTCTACGAGCAGTACTTC. Translating it yields CASSFPGDFYEQYF.

This clonotype was observed a few times. The chain couples TRBV14 to TRBJ2-7; unclear D gene. With 2 bases removed from V and 8 bases from J, the gap between germline ends came to 7 bases. The germline gives CDR1 SGHDN, CDR2 FVKESK. The CDR3 covers 11 residues. Here the CDR3 DNA reads TGTGCCAGCAGCCAAATTAGCAAGCAGTACTTC. Its protein is CASSQISKQYF.

The rearrangement links TRBV27 to TRBJ1-1; D is ambiguous. Germline V gene sequence: CDR1 MNHEY, CDR2 SMNVEV (reference sequence). The V and J ends lost 5 bases and 1 base respectively, with 20 bases between them. This CDR3 contains 17 residues. The CDR3 DNA is TGTGCCAGCAGTCCGAAACCCAACCTCGACGCGAACACTGAAGCTTTCTTT. Translating it yields CASSPKPNLDANTEAFF.

This clonotype appeared many times. J is TRBJ1-4 and V is TRBV3-1; 8 nucleotides align to TRBD1. The ends lost 4 bases at V and 4 bases at J; junction bases unmatched: 8. The CDR3 contains 16 residues. Germline CDR1 reads LGHDT; CDR2 reads YNNKEL (reference sequence). For the CDR3, the DNA is TGTGCCAGCAGCCTCAAGGGGACAGGAGATAATGAAAAACTGTTTTTT. Translating it yields CASSLKGTGDNEKLFF. Variable domain in full (rest from reference TRBV3-1 and TRBJ1-4): DTAVSQTPKYLVTQMGNDKSIKCEQNLGHDTMYWYKQDSKKFLKIMFSYNNKELIINETVPNRFSPKSPDKAHLNLHINSLELGDSAVYFCASSLKGTGDNEKLFFGSGTQLSVL.

On this clonotype itself: Being one base from a much bigger clone, this may be a read error. The CDR3 nucleotides are TGTGCCAGCAGTTTAGGAGGTGGGGCAGCACGGGGGACGAAGTATTTT. This translates into CASSLGGGAARGTKYF. The chain joins TRBV12-3 or TRBV12-4 to TRBJ2-3, with TRBD2 as a possible D gene (6 bases). Trimming removed 1 base at V and 13 bases at J, with 24 bases between. The CDR3 contains 16 residues.

In the case of this clonotype: Sequence at one end of the junction differs from germline and may be a read error. The chain joins TRBV6-2 or TRBV6-3 to TRBJ2-7; the match to TRBD2 covers 14 bases. The CDR3 consists of 14 residues. Germline V gene data show CDR1 as MNHEY and CDR2 as SVGEGT. The CDR3 spells CASSYGLAGGLPNF. The DNA of the CDR3 is TGTGCCAGCAGTTATGGACTAGCGGGAGGACTGCCCAACTTC.

The J gene is TRBJ2-5, the V gene TRBV11-2; D gene unclear. The CDR3 length is 13 residues. Trimming cost V 5 bases and J 9 bases, with 16 bases left between them. Germline CDR1 and CDR2: SGHAT and FQNNGV. The CDR3 DNA follows: TGTGCCAGCAGCCTGCCTGCAGTGTGGGCCCAGTACTTC. This sequence encodes CASSLPAVWAQYF.

This clonotype was seen only a few times. The chain recombines TRBV5-1 with TRBJ1-2; D possibly corresponds to TRBD1 (5 bases). V was clipped by 3 bases and J by 6 bases, with 12 bases between them. The CDR3 loop spans 13 amino acids. CDR1 and CDR2 from the germline V gene are SGHRS and YFSETQ. In nucleotides, the CDR3 is TGCGCCAGCAGCTCCCGACCGGGGGATGGCTACACCTTC. This sequence encodes CASSSRPGDGYTF.

This clonotype was picked up a small number of times. J is TRBJ2-3 and V is TRBV5-1, with unresolved D. Germline V CDR1 and CDR2: SGHRS, YFSETQ. Trimming left V 7 bases short and J 6 bases short, with 15 bases between. The CDR3 runs 13 residues. The CDR3 nucleotides are TGCGCCAGCTGCGCCGAACTGTGGGATACGCAGTATTTT. This gives the protein CASCAELWDTQYF.

V usage is TRBV5-1 and J usage is TRBJ1-1; 8 nucleotides align to TRBD1. From germline, CDR1 is SGHRS and CDR2 YFSETQ. Trimming took 7 bases from V and 5 from J; bases not matched to a gene: 19. This CDR3 is 17 amino acids long. DNA of the CDR3: TGCGCCAGCTGCAGCCTTTATGGACAGGGAGGCTTGACTGAAGCTTTCTTT. It yields the protein CASCSLYGQGGLTEAFF. The complete variable domain, with remaining parts taken from reference TRBV5-1 and TRBJ1-1, reads KAGVTQTPRYLIKTRGQQVTLSCSPISGHRSVSWYQQTPGQGLQFLFEYFSETQRNKGNFPGRFSGRQFSNSRSEMNVSTLELGDSALYLCASCSLYGQGGLTEAFFGQGTRLTVV.

V gene TRBV5-4 combines with J gene TRBJ2-1; 9 bases agree with TRBD2. The trim removed 4 bases at V and 4 bases at J, leaving 6 bases unmatched. Per germline, CDR1 SGHNT and CDR2 YYREEE (reference sequence). The CDR3 length is 15 residues. This chain's CDR3 is CASSPRGGFYNEQFF. In nucleotides, the CDR3 is TGTGCCAGCAGCCCGCGGGGGGGCTTTTACAATGAGCAGTTCTTC.

The chain couples TRBV9 to TRBJ2-7; a possible D gene is TRBD2 (6 bases). The CDR3 length is 17 residues. Per germline, CDR1 SGDLS and CDR2 YYNGEE. The germline V and J ends were trimmed by 2 bases and 3 bases, with 21 bases remaining between them. Here the CDR3 reads CASSVDGTAVSLYEQYF. As DNA, the CDR3 is TGTGCCAGCAGCGTCGACGGGACTGCCGTTAGCCTCTACGAGCAGTACTTC.

The gene calls are TRBV3-1 and TRBJ2-1; D is tentatively TRBD1 or TRBD2 (5 bases each). The CDR3 totals 16 residues. The germline V gene encodes CDR1 LGHDT and CDR2 YNNKEL (reference sequence). V lost 0 bases and J 7 bases, leaving 16 bases between the germline ends. The CDR3 DNA follows: TGTGCCAGCAGCCAAGATGGGGGAGAGGGAAGGAATGAGCAGTTCTTC. Its translation is CASSQDGGEGRNEQFF.

The rearrangement joins TRBV12-5 to TRBJ2-3, with TRBD1 matching over 8 bases. Trimming at V came to 4 bases and at J to 1 base, leaving 4 bases not matched to a gene. This CDR3 contains 15 residues. Per the germline V gene, CDR1 is LGHNT and CDR2 is FRNRAP. The CDR3 protein is CASGSGTGRTDTQYF. The CDR3 DNA follows: TGTGCTAGTGGTTCCGGGACAGGCCGCACAGATACGCAGTATTTT.